This TCR beta chain is from a study of cytomegalovirus exposure and HLA in healthy donors (dated by TCRdb to between 2016 and 2019). As for the study more broadly: An earlier analysis of approximately 640 of the donors reported roughly 270 Gb of sequence data and around 120 million unique TCR beta sequences from 150 million to 200 million T cells. Of the roughly 400 genotyped donors, around 81% fell in the genetic ancestry cluster associated with self-reported Caucasian donors. A later analysis re-examined previously published TCR beta repertoires from roughly 720 donors and added high-resolution HLA genotyping to investigate patterns of TCR occurrence. Besides the first cohort of under 700 subjects, a separate validation cohort made up of about 120 different subjects was used. The aim of the study was to test whether cataloging public T cell receptors could identify signatures of past pathogen exposure. HLA typing included class I and class II loci at four-digit resolution. Every repertoire in the discovery cohort had been generated on one and the same sequencing platform. The later analysis used no new phenotypic data to find candidate immune exposures, relying instead on TCR beta sequences and their occurrence across donors. In an earlier analysis of over 550 of the donors, high-throughput TCR beta sequencing was used to judge whether each TCR beta V gene segment behaved as functional or pseudogenic. An early release covering 500 to 750 HLA-typed donors comprised roughly 300 gigabases of sequencing data and around 80 million unique TCR sequences. To predict cytomegalovirus infection status, the study brought together high-throughput TCR immunosequencing, statistical association of individual TCRs with disease status, and machine learning. A later genetic analysis used genome-wide SNP genotypes for about three fifths of the 666 donors, treating that subset as a discovery cohort. Donor age, sex, ethnicity and CMV serostatus were compiled alongside the repertoire data. The number of typed donors differed by locus: about 629-640 for A, B, C, DRB1 and DQB1; approximately 520 for DQA1; fewer than 610 for DPA1; and roughly 470 for DPB1. Roughly five DR-DQ haplotypes were treated as single units for association and clustering because of strong linkage in the cohort. The study profiled the T cell repertoires of hundreds of subjects by immunosequencing and related them to cytomegalovirus serostatus. Across 300 to 400 genotyped donors of the cohort, an average of roughly 250,000 unique TCR beta nucleotide sequences per donor were sequenced, and 15% to 20% of those sequences were non-productive. What the research found in general, with its limitations: In a later analysis, HLA-associated TCR beta chains were found to be more clonally expanded and to have lower generation probabilities than equally common non-associated chains. Specific HLA alleles were associated with more than 15,000 TCR beta sequences at a false discovery rate of 0.05 in a later analysis. This cohort had only TCR beta chains sequenced, and the lack of alpha or paired-chain data limited which features could be detected. Most CMV-associated TCR beta chains appeared to be HLA-restricted in a later analysis, and the HLA associations seemed to be driven largely by CMV exposure. Across donors, most TCR sequences were observed very rarely, whereas some public TCRs were present in many individuals. Because counts were too low, 15 to 20 rarely observed V segments, including chromosome 9 orphons, were excluded from the earlier analysis of several hundred of the donors. Compared with the roughly 710-donor mean, donors in an Asian-associated ancestry cluster had fewer N-insertions in productive TCRs, according to a later genetic analysis. The authors suggested that the approach could potentially be extended to other disease states and immunological phenotypes. A further reported finding was that TCR beta sequences accurately predicted the HLA-A and HLA-B alleles for most subjects in the first cohort. A few of the identified cytomegalovirus-associated TCR beta chains were confirmed in vitro to be specific for cytomegalovirus antigens. Linkage disequilibrium might explain the correlated functional status among segregating V segments, but an unknown experimental factor could not be ruled out. Because HLA typing was unavailable for some donors at each locus, only the typed subset was used in association tests. Strong co-occurrence of HLA alleles, especially DR and DQ, made assigning TCR associations to individual alleles difficult. Sequencing depth was assumed to be roughly uniform across donors in the presence/absence analyses, though that assumption may not hold. A cluster of highly shared sequence variants was judged likely to be a technical artifact of the sequencing pipeline. The study listed approximately 160 TCR beta chains as associated with cytomegalovirus. The classifier was reported to diagnose cytomegalovirus status with high specificity and sensitivity in both the original cohort and the validation cohort. The only immune exposure information available for the cohort was CMV serostatus. In an earlier analysis of roughly 560 of the donors, most TCR beta V segments were observed in productive rearrangements about 87% or about 30% of the time, broadly matching IMGT annotations. In a later analysis, TCR association rates were found to vary across HLA loci, with the most associated TCRs seen for DRB1 alleles and the fewest for HLA-C alleles. Some IMGT-functional V segments, including TRBV6-2 and TRBV6-3, could not be told apart with the 87-base-pair reads, so those segments were excluded. A later genetic analysis associated a missense DCLRE1C variant with V-gene and J-gene trimming of TCR beta chains, and an independent cohort replicated the association. According to a later analysis, parvovirus B19, influenza, CMV and Epstein-Barr virus appeared linked to several top co-occurrence clusters.

Worth noting for this clone: Its antigen is currently not known. One base away there is no much larger clone; base qualities are not given.

Libraries were constructed by the immunoSEQ multiplex PCR assay. The multiplex PCR relied on a mix of 60 forward primers for TCR Vbeta segments and 13 reverse primers for TCR Jbeta segments. The CDR3 region of rearranged TCR beta genes was amplified from genomic DNA with a multiplex PCR assay. On the Illumina HiSeq System, the amplified TCR beta libraries were sequenced as 87-base-pair reads. The study's own analysis went as follows. A later analysis counted tens of millions of unique TCR beta chains across the 550 to 700 repertoires, and 9 million to 14 million of these chains were shared by at least two donors. Raw reads were error-corrected and collapsed into unique sequences with a nearest-neighbor algorithm that merged closely related sequences to remove PCR and sequencing errors. To assign V, D and J gene segments, CDR3 sequences were aligned to IMGT reference sequences. For a sequence to be retained, a match of at least six nucleotides to both a V gene segment and a J gene segment was required. Rearrangements were classified as productive when the CDR3 lacked stop codons and remained in frame with V and J, and all other rearrangements were classified as non-productive. Following IMGT convention, CDR3 was defined as the stretch from the second conserved V-encoded cysteine up to the conserved J-encoded phenylalanine. The earlier analysis of fewer than 750 of the donors excluded sequences that lacked an unambiguous match to a single V gene segment. In an earlier analysis of about 590 of the donors, a V segment was called functional when productive rearrangements were above 56.7%, and segregating when the standard deviation between donors exceeded 5%. A statistical classification framework was built for diagnosing cytomegalovirus status from the catalog of TCR beta chain sequences. V and J gene assignment, in a later analysis, came from comparing TCR nucleotide sequences with IMGT/GENE-DB human TR gene sequences. Using the TCRdist pipeline, a later analysis assigned CDR3 sequences along with most-parsimonious VDJ recombination scenarios. In a later analysis, each TCR beta chain was defined by its CDR3 amino acid sequence together with its V-gene family, and reads without a unique V-gene family were excluded. A later analysis removed 500 to 650 highly shared, low-generation-probability nucleotide sequences to deal with suspected cross-contamination and a sequencing artifact. For each public chain, a later analysis derived a clonal expansion index from normalized ranks of inferred template counts within each repertoire. Generation probabilities in a later analysis came from a VDJ recombination model fitted to out-of-frame rearrangements, and those results were checked against IGoR. In a later analysis, hypergeometric tests were used to score TCR-TCR, TCR-HLA and TCR-CMV co-occurrence, with a repertoire-size bias correction applied to TCR pairs. False discovery rates were estimated in a later analysis by permuting HLA or CMV assignments 20 times. In a later analysis, co-occurring TCRs were grouped using DBSCAN, and TCRdist sequence similarity was added for clustering within HLA-allele-positive subsets. Co-occurrence clustering excluded repertoires with fewer than 30,000 or more than 120,000 public chains, plus five with anomalous nucleotide sharing. TCRdb holds this immuneACCESS table with in-frame rearrangements only. Some clones are missing; in checked studies, unresolved V genes explain under half, and the rest has no known cause. Clone size and the V and J calls come from that table; the DNA yielded D and trimming. The table for this sample lists under 150,000 clones; roughly 80% of them were counted only once. The top ten clonotypes cover 3.5% to 5.5% of the sample.

The cohort consisted of some 730 healthy bone marrow donors. Cohort members were all nominally healthy when sampled, although unrecorded immune exposures were likely present. The donor tested CMV seropositive, placing the donor among the roughly 300 seropositive members of the cohort. A peripheral blood sample was collected from each donor, and TCR beta sequencing was performed on peripheral blood mononuclear cells. The Qiagen DNeasy Blood Extraction Kit was used to extract genomic DNA from the blood cell samples. From cysteine to phenylalanine, the CDR3 is 17 amino acids long. Only the CDR3 DNA stays, 51 bases, in frame from base 1. According to the germline V gene (reference sequence), CDR1 reads SEHNR and CDR2 reads FQNEAQ. V gives up 5 bases and J gives up 2 bases, and the segment between their germline ends measures 20 bases.

The TCR sequence derives from a woman aged 35 to 49 in good health and CMV-seropositive. What was sequenced was PBMCs. This chain is built from TRBV7-9 and TRBJ2-3; TRBD1 is possibly the D segment (6 matching bases). The CDR3 reads CASSLRFRGTSTDTQYF. The DNA is TGTGCCAGCAGCCTCAGGTTCAGGGGAACATCCACAGATACGCAGTATTTT.